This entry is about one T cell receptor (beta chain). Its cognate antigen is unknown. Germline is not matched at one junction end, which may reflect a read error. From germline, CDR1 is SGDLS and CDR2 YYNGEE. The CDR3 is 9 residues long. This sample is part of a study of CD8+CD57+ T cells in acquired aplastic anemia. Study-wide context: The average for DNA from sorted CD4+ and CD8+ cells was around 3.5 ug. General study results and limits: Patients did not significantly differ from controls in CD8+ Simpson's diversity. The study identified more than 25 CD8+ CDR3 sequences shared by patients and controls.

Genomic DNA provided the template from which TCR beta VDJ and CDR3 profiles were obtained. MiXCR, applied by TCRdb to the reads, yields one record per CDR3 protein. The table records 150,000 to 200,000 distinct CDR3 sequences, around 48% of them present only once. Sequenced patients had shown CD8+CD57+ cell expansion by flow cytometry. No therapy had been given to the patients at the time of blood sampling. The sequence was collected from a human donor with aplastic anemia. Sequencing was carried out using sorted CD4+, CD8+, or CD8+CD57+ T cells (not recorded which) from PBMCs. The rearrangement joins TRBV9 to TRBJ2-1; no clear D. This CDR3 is CANRPEALF. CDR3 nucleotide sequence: TGTGCCAACCGACCCGAGGCGCTCTTC.